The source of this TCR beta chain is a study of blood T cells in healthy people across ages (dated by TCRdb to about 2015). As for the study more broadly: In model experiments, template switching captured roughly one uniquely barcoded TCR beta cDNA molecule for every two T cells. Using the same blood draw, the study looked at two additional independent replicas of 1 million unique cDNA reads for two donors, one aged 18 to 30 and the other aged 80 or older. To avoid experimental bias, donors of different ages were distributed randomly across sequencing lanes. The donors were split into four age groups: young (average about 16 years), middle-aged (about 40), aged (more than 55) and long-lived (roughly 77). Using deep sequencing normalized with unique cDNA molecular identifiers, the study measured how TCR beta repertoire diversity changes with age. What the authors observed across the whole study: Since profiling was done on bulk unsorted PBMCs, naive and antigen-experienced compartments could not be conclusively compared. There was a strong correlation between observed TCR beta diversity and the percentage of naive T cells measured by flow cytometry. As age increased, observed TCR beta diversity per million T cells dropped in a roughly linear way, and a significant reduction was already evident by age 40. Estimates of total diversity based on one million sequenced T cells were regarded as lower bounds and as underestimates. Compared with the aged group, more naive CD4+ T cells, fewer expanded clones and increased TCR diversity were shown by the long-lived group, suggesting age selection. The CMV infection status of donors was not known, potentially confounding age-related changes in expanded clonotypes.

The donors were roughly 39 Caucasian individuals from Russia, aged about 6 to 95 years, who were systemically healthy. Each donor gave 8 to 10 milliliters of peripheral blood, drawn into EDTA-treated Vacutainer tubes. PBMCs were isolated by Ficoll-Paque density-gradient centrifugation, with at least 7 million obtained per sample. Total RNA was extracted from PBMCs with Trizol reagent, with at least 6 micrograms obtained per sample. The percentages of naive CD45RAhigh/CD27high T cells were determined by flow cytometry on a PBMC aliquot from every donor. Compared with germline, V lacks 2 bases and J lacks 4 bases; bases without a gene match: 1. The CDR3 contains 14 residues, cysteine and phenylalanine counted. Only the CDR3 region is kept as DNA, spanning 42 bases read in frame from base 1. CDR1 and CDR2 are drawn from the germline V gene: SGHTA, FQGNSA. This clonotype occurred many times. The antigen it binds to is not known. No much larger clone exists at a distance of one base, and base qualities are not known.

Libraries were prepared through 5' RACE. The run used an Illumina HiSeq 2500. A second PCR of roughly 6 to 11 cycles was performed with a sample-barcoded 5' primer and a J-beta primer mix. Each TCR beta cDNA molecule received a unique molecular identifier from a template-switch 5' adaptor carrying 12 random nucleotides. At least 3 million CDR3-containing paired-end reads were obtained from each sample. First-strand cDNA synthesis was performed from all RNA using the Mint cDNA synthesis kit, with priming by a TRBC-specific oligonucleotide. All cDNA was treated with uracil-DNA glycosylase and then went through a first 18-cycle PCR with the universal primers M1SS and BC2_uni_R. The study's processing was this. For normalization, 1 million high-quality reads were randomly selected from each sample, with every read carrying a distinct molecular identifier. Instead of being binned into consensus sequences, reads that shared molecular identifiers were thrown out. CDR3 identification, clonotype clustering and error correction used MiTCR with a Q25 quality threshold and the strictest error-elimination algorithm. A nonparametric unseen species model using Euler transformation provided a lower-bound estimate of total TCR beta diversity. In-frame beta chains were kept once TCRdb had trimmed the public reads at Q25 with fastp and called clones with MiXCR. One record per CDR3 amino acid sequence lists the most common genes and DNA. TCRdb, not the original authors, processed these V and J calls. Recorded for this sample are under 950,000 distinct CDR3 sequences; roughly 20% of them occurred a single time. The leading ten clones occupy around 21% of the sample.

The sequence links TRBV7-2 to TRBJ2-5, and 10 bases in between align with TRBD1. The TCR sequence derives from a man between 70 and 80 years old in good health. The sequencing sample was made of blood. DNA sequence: TGTGCCAGCAGCTTAAGGACAGGGGGAGAGACCCAGTACTTC. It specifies CASSLRTGGETQYF. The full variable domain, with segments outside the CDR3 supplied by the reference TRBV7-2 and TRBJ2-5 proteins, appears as GAGVSQSPSNKVTEKGKDVELRCDPISGHTALYWYRQSLGQGLEFLIYFQGNSAPDKSGLPSDRFSAERTGGSVSTLTIQRTQQEDSAVYLCASSLRTGGETQYFGPGTRLLVL.